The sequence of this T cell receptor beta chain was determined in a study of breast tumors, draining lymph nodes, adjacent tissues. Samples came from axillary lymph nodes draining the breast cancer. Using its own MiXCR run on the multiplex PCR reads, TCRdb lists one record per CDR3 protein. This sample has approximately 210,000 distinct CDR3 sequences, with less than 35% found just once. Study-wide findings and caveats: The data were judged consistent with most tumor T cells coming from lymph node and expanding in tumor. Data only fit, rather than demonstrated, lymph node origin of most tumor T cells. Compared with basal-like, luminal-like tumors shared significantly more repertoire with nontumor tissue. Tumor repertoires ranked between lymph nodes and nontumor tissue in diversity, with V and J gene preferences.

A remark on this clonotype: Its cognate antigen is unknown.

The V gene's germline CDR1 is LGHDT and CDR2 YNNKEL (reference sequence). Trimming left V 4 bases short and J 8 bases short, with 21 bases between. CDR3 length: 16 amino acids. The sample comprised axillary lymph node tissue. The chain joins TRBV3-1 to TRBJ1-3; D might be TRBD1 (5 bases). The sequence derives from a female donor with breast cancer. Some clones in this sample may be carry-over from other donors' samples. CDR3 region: CASSPRDRGIGYTIYF. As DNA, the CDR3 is TGTGCCAGCAGCCCCCGGGACCGTGGAATTGGCTACACCATATATTTT.